This T cell receptor beta chain was sequenced in a study of cytomegalovirus exposure and HLA in healthy donors (dated by TCRdb to the late 2010s). Turning to the overall study: An earlier analysis of several hundred of the donors reported approximately 300 Gb of sequence data and around 100 million unique TCR beta sequences obtained from around 170 million T cells. Of the roughly 400 genotyped donors, approximately 81% were placed in the genetic ancestry cluster associated with self-reported Caucasian donors. Every discovery cohort repertoire had been produced on one sequencing platform. A later genetic analysis took genome-wide SNP genotypes for about 55% of the 666 donors and used that subset as a discovery cohort. An early release that covered some 630 HLA-typed donors contained about 290 gigabases of sequencing data and tens of millions of unique TCR sequences. Both class I and class II loci were covered by HLA typing, at four-digit resolution. Donor age, sex, ethnicity and CMV serostatus were collected together with the repertoire data. The study aimed to test whether signatures of past pathogen exposure could be identified by cataloging public T cell receptors. The number of donors typed differed by locus, with 629-630 for A, B, C, DRB1 and DQB1, over 500 for DQA1, approximately 570 for DPA1, and around 430 for DPB1. A separate validation cohort of roughly 130 different subjects was used in addition to the roughly 700-subject first cohort. High-throughput TCR immunosequencing, statistical association of individual TCRs with disease status, and machine learning were combined to predict cytomegalovirus infection status. The study profiled the T cell repertoires of 500 to 800 subjects by immunosequencing and related them to cytomegalovirus serostatus. Among some 410 genotyped donors of the cohort, an average of around 250,000 unique TCR beta nucleotide sequences was sequenced per donor, of which about 18% were non-productive. Rather than using new phenotypic data, the later analysis identified candidate immune exposures from TCR beta sequences and from how often those sequences occurred across donors. A later analysis re-examined previously published TCR beta repertoires from 500 to 700 donors and added high-resolution HLA genotyping to investigate patterns of TCR occurrence. Roughly five DR-DQ haplotypes were handled as single units for association and clustering because linkage in the cohort was strong. In an earlier analysis of roughly 580 of the donors, high-throughput TCR beta sequencing was used to judge whether each TCR beta V gene segment behaved as functional or pseudogenic.

In total, roughly 670 healthy bone marrow donors made up the cohort. All cohort members were sampled while nominally healthy, although unrecorded immune exposures were likely present. The donor tested CMV seronegative, placing the donor among the 350 to 400 seronegative members of the cohort. A peripheral blood sample was collected from each donor, and TCR beta sequencing was performed on peripheral blood mononuclear cells. Genomic DNA extraction from the blood cell samples was performed with the Qiagen DNeasy Blood Extraction Kit. Details on this clone: Its antigen remains unidentified. No much larger clone exists at a distance of one base, and base qualities are not known.

The paper as a whole reports these results and caveats: The presence/absence analyses assumed that sequencing depth was roughly uniform across donors, and that assumption may not be true. HLA typing was unavailable for some donors at each locus, so association tests used only the typed subset. A later genetic analysis reported fewer N-insertions in productive TCRs among donors in an Asian-associated ancestry cluster than the roughly 670-donor mean. A later genetic analysis associated a missense DCLRE1C variant with V-gene and J-gene trimming of TCR beta chains, and an independent cohort replicated the association. A cluster of highly shared sequence variants was judged likely to be a technical artifact of the sequencing pipeline. At a false discovery rate of 0.05, a later analysis linked around 15,000 TCR beta sequences to specific HLA alleles. Only TCR beta chains were sequenced in this cohort, and the absence of alpha or paired-chain data limited detectable features. Strong co-occurrence of HLA alleles, especially DR and DQ, made assigning TCR associations to individual alleles difficult. A further reported finding was that TCR beta sequences accurately predicted the HLA-A and HLA-B alleles for most subjects in the first cohort. In a later analysis, the rate of TCR association differed among HLA loci, with DRB1 alleles having the most associated TCRs and HLA-C alleles having the fewest. In a later analysis, several top co-occurrence clusters were reported to appear linked to parvovirus B19, influenza, CMV and Epstein-Barr virus. The study listed 164 TCR beta chains as associated with cytomegalovirus. Compared with equally common non-associated chains, HLA-associated TCR beta chains in a later analysis were more clonally expanded and had lower generation probabilities. In an earlier analysis of 500 to 650 of the donors, most TCR beta V segments appeared in productive rearrangements about 90% or about 30% of the time, broadly matching IMGT annotations. Across donors, most TCR sequences were observed very rarely, whereas some public TCRs were present in many individuals. Because counts were too low, about 18 rarely observed V segments, including chromosome 9 orphons, were left out of the earlier analysis of about 620 of the donors. Correlated functional status among segregating V segments might be attributable to linkage disequilibrium, but an unknown experimental factor could not be ruled out. The only immune exposure information available for the cohort was CMV serostatus. Three of the identified cytomegalovirus-associated TCR beta chains were confirmed in vitro to be specific for cytomegalovirus antigens. According to a later analysis, most CMV-associated TCR beta chains appeared to be HLA-restricted, and the HLA associations seemed to be driven largely by CMV exposure. Some IMGT-functional V segments, including TRBV6-2 and TRBV6-3, could not be distinguished by the 87-base-pair reads and were therefore excluded. Cytomegalovirus status was reported to be diagnosed by the classifier with high specificity and sensitivity in both the original and validation cohorts. The authors suggested that the approach could potentially be extended to other disease states and immunological phenotypes.

The library was prepared using the immunoSEQ multiplex PCR assay. The multiplex PCR relied on a mix of 60 forward primers for TCR Vbeta segments and 13 reverse primers for TCR Jbeta segments. Amplification of the CDR3 region of rearranged TCR beta genes was performed with a multiplex PCR assay on genomic DNA. The amplified TCR beta libraries were sequenced on the Illumina HiSeq System as 87-base-pair reads. The paper's data handling went like this. Across the roughly 700 repertoires, a later analysis counted around 80 million unique TCR beta chains, 9.5 million to 13 million of which were shared by at least two donors. To remove PCR and sequencing errors, raw reads were error-corrected and collapsed into unique sequences using a nearest-neighbor algorithm that merged closely related sequences. V, D and J gene segments were assigned by aligning CDR3 sequences to IMGT reference sequences. For a sequence to be retained, a match of at least six nucleotides to both a V gene segment and a J gene segment was required. A rearrangement counted as productive if the CDR3 had no stop codons and remained in frame with V and J, and every other rearrangement counted as non-productive. CDR3 was defined by IMGT convention, running from the second conserved V-encoded cysteine to the conserved J-encoded phenylalanine. The earlier analysis of some 540 of the donors excluded any sequence lacking an unambiguous match to a single V gene segment. An earlier analysis of fewer than 750 of the donors classified V segments as functional when productive rearrangements were above 56.7% and as segregating when the standard deviation between donors was above 5%. A statistical classification framework was developed to diagnose cytomegalovirus status using the catalog of TCR beta chain sequences. In a later analysis, TCR nucleotide sequences were compared against IMGT/GENE-DB human TR gene sequences so that V and J genes could be assigned. Using the TCRdist pipeline, a later analysis assigned CDR3 sequences along with most-parsimonious VDJ recombination scenarios. A later analysis defined each TCR beta chain by its CDR3 amino acid sequence plus V-gene family, and excluded reads lacking a unique V-gene family. In a later analysis, 550 to 650 highly shared, low-generation-probability nucleotide sequences were removed to address suspected cross-contamination and a sequencing artifact. In a later analysis, a clonal expansion index was calculated for each public chain from normalized within-repertoire ranks of inferred template counts. In a later analysis, generation probabilities were computed using a VDJ recombination model fitted to out-of-frame rearrangements, and the results were checked against IGoR. In a later analysis, TCR-TCR, TCR-HLA and TCR-CMV co-occurrence was scored with hypergeometric tests, and a repertoire-size bias correction was applied to TCR pairs. To estimate false discovery rates, a later analysis permuted the HLA or CMV assignments 20 times. A later analysis grouped co-occurring TCRs with DBSCAN, adding TCRdist sequence similarity when clustering within HLA-allele-positive subsets. For co-occurrence clustering, repertoires with fewer than 30,000 or more than 120,000 public chains were excluded, along with roughly 5 repertoires with anomalous nucleotide sharing. The immuneACCESS repertoire file appears here via TCRdb, limited to in-frame rearrangements. These files lack a portion of the clones; in checked studies, under half of the deficit traces to unresolved V genes, and the cause of the others is not known. V and J calls and clone size are those listed in that table; D and trimming were worked out from the DNA. The sample data list around 130,000 clones, and approximately 80% of these were observed just once. More than 1.5% of the sample is held by the ten biggest clonotypes.

CDR1 is given as WSHSY and CDR2 as SAAADI, both from the germline V gene. From cysteine to phenylalanine, the CDR3 is 15 amino acids long. CDR3 DNA only is kept here, 45 bases in frame from base 1. The V and J ends are trimmed by 2 bases and 0 bases, leaving 10 bases between them. This clonotype was sampled from a man aged 18 to 29 in good health and CMV-seronegative. The chain is assembled from TRBV10-2 and TRBJ1-1; the D gene is perhaps TRBD1, from 5 matching bases. Specimen: PBMCs. The DNA sequence is as follows: TGCGCCAGCAGTGAGCCCGGGACTTTGAACACTGAAGCTTTCTTT. Translated, this is CASSEPGTLNTEAFF.